The clone carrying this T cell receptor beta chain was observed a few times. The V segment lost 5 bases and the J segment 4 bases; nucleotides outside the gene matches: 6. There are 15 residues in the CDR3. Germline values: CDR1 SGHTA, CDR2 FQGTGA. This specimen comes from a study of OX40 agonist ivuxolimab in advanced cancers. About the research overall: Of the patients, three showed partial responses, one with hepatocellular carcinoma and two with cutaneous melanoma.

The repertoire was sequenced with immunoSEQ multiplex PCR; TCRdb's copy has only in-frame clones and lacks some. The repertoire consists of around 70,000 clones, with roughly 83% occurring once and the leading ten covering 6.5% to 7.5%. The source material was CD4+ or CD8+ T cells sorted from blood, sampled in a trial of the OX40 agonist ivuxolimab. This TCR derives from an adult with an advanced solid tumor such as melanoma, head and neck, liver or kidney cancer. V is TRBV7-3 and J is TRBJ2-3; 10 bases line up with TRBD2. The CDR3 protein is CASSPASGRADTQYF. For the CDR3, the DNA is TGTGCCAGCAGCCCCGCCAGCGGGAGGGCAGATACGCAGTATTTT.